These 18 T cell receptor beta chains originate from one sample sequenced in a study of blood T cells in healthy people across ages. Sample-barcoded 5' priming and a J-beta primer mix drove a second PCR of 7 to 11 cycles. One entry per CDR3 protein, called by TCRdb with MiXCR from the 5' RACE reads. The data show about 970,000 distinct CDR3 sequences, 51% seen once. Specimen: blood. All receptors derive from a woman aged 55-70 years in good health.

The chain couples TRBV25-1 to TRBJ2-7, with D tentatively TRBD2 (6 bases). V dropped 3 bases and J dropped 2 bases, with 14 bases sitting between them. Germline V gives CDR1 MGHDK, CDR2 SYGVNS. The CDR3 consists of 15 residues. CDR3 region: CASSDLLADAYEQYF. CDR3 DNA: TGTGCCAGCAGTGATTTACTAGCAGATGCCTACGAGCAGTACTTC.

The chain carries TRBV5-1 and TRBJ2-3; 9 nucleotides agree with TRBD2. This CDR3 comprises 16 residues. The J segment lost 3 bases and the V segment lost 4 bases, leaving 9 bases of the junction unmatched. CDR1 is SGHRS, CDR2 YFSETQ, per germline. CDR3 DNA: TGCGCCAGCAGCGTCCCTTTAGCGGGAGAAACAGATACGCAGTATTTT. This translates into CASSVPLAGETDTQYF.

The chain couples TRBV20-1 to TRBJ2-7; 7 bases line up with TRBD1. V gave up 6 bases and J gave up 6 bases; unmatched junction bases: 14. Germline V lookup: CDR1 DFQATT, CDR2 SNEGSKA (reference sequence). The CDR3 length is 14 residues. CDR3: CSAPTGDPSPEQYF. Written as DNA, the CDR3 is TGCAGTGCGCCCACAGGGGATCCCTCTCCCGAGCAGTACTTC.

The chain has TRBV2 and TRBJ2-4; TRBD1 or TRBD2 may be the D gene (5 bases each). The CDR3 has 13 residues. V dropped 3 bases and J dropped 13 bases, with 16 bases sitting between them. CDR1 and CDR2 from the germline V gene are SNHLY and FYNNEI. The CDR3 region is CASSDLGPSTQYF. The DNA for the CDR3 is TGTGCCAGCAGTGACCTGGGACCGAGCACCCAGTACTTC.

The chain uses TRBV12-3 or TRBV12-4 and TRBJ2-1; perhaps TRBD2 as D (6 bases). The CDR3 has 14 amino acids. Trimming left V 5 bases short and J 6 bases short, with 14 bases between. The DNA of the CDR3 is TGTGCCAGCAGTAAGGCCGGGACTCGCAATGAGCAGTTCTTC. Amino acids: CASSKAGTRNEQFF.

In this sample, this clonotype turned up a few times. This sequence joins TRBV12-3 or TRBV12-4 and TRBJ2-7; D is unclear. The V end was cut by 3 bases, the J end by 6 bases, with 12 bases between. This CDR3 has 13 residues. The CDR3 sequence is CASSFSTFTEQYF. CDR3 nucleotides: TGTGCCAGCAGTTTTTCCACGTTTACCGAGCAGTACTTC.

The chain combines TRBV4-1 with TRBJ2-5; 7 positions agree with TRBD1. The CDR3 totals 16 residues. Germline V gives CDR1 MGHRA, CDR2 YSYEKL. V trimming: 1 base; J trimming: 2 bases; junction bases outside the gene matches: 7. The CDR3 protein is CASSQGKRTGQETQYF. The CDR3 bases are TGCGCCAGCAGCCAAGGCAAGAGGACAGGACAAGAGACCCAGTACTTC.

A few counts support this clonotype. V gene TRBV20-1 combines with J gene TRBJ2-3, with a tentative D call TRBD1 (5 bases). The CDR3 extends over 14 amino acids. V lost 4 bases and J 0 bases, leaving 11 bases between the germline ends. Germline V CDR1 and CDR2: DFQATT, SNEGSKA (reference sequence). The CDR3 sequence is CSAKDIASTDTQYF. In nucleotides, the CDR3 is TGCAGTGCTAAGGACATCGCTAGCACAGATACGCAGTATTTT.

This chain links TRBV20-1 with TRBJ1-5, with no clear D. Germline V gene lookup returns CDR1 DFQATT and CDR2 SNEGSKA (reference sequence). The CDR3 is 14 amino acids. The V and J ends lost 1 base and 1 base respectively, with 8 bases between them. CDR3 amino acids: CSARGEQSNQPQHF. The CDR3 DNA reads TGCAGTGCTAGAGGGGAACAGAGCAATCAGCCCCAGCATTTT.

The chain links TRBV28 to TRBJ1-1; weak D call: TRBD1 (5 bases). The CDR3 has 15 residues. The V gene's germline CDR1 is MDHEN and CDR2 SYDVKM. V was trimmed by 3 bases and J by 1 base, leaving 12 bases between them. The CDR3 bases are TGTGCCAGCAGTTTTCTGGAGGGGAGGAACACTGAAGCTTTCTTT. It codes for CASSFLEGRNTEAFF.

A few counts support this clonotype. The chain couples TRBV30 to TRBJ2-3, with 7 bases fitting TRBD1. In germline, CDR1 is GTSNPN, CDR2 SVGIG (reference sequence). The ends lost 4 bases at V and 5 bases at J; junction bases unmatched: 3. The CDR3 is 12 residues long. For the CDR3, the DNA is TGTGCCTGGACCCCAGGGGGAGATACGCAGTATTTT. Translating it yields CAWTPGGDTQYF.

This clonotype was seen a few times. This chain uses TRBV3-1 with TRBJ2-1; 11 positions agree with TRBD2. Germline assignment: CDR1 LGHDT and CDR2 YNNKEL (reference sequence). The CDR3 consists of 18 residues. V lost 3 bases to trimming and J lost 0 bases; unmatched junction nucleotides: 7. The CDR3 DNA sequence: TGTGCCAGCAGCCAGGGACTAGCGGTCCCGAGCTCCTACAATGAGCAGTTCTTC. This gives the protein CASSQGLAVPSSYNEQFF.

This clonotype was counted between two and nine times. The rearrangement uses TRBV25-1 and TRBJ1-2; TRBD1 agrees at 9 bases. V shed 6 bases and J 8 bases; nucleotides not matched to a gene: 7. The CDR3 extends over 13 amino acids. Germline V lookup: CDR1 MGHDK, CDR2 SYGVNS. The CDR3 region is CASRPGQGRGYTF. CDR3 nucleotide sequence: TGTGCCAGCAGACCGGGACAGGGCAGAGGCTACACCTTC.

The V and J genes are TRBV5-1 and TRBJ2-7; 11 nucleotides match TRBD1. The length of the CDR3 is 14 residues. The germline gives CDR1 SGHRS, CDR2 YFSETQ. V dropped 5 bases and J dropped 6; count of bases not matched to a gene: 7. The CDR3 nucleotides are TGCGCCAGCAGTCCGGACAGGGGGCGTCGCGAGCAGTACTTC. Amino acid sequence: CASSPDRGRREQYF.

This clonotype was seen a handful of times. The chain employs TRBV27 and TRBJ2-7; a possible D gene is TRBD2 (5 bases). CDR1 MNHEY and CDR2 SMNVEV come from the germline V gene (reference sequence). This CDR3 has 15 amino acids. V lost 4 bases and J 6 bases, leaving 19 bases between the germline ends. The CDR3 here is CASSSPGERGLEQYF. The CDR3 DNA reads as TGTGCCAGCAGTTCACCGGGCGAAAGAGGGCTCGAGCAGTACTTC.

The rearrangement joins TRBV20-1 to TRBJ2-5, with 14 nucleotides matching TRBD2. The CDR3 has 15 amino acids. V lost 3 bases, J lost 4 bases, and 4 bases stayed unmatched. Germline CDR1 is DFQATT and CDR2 is SNEGSKA (reference sequence). The CDR3 coding sequence is TGCAGTGCTAGGACTAGCGGGAGGGGGGGAGAGACCCAGTACTTC. Amino acids: CSARTSGRGGETQYF.

This clonotype was recorded only once. This chain uses TRBV27 with TRBJ2-1; 10 bases fit TRBD2. The DNA end is a closer match to TRBJ2-7, so the J assignment may be wrong. Germline assignment: CDR1 MNHEY and CDR2 SMNVEV (reference sequence). This CDR3 comprises 14 residues. In DNA, the CDR3 is TGTGCCAGCAGAAAGGATGGACTAGCGGTTGAGCAGTACTTC. As protein: CASRKDGLAVEQYF.

The chain employs TRBV5-5 and TRBJ2-2; TRBD2 matches at 10 bases. Per germline, CDR1 SGHKS and CDR2 YYEKEE (reference sequence). Germline trimming cut 2 bases from V and 2 bases from J; bases unmatched to any gene: 6. The CDR3 is 17 amino acids. The CDR3 reads CASSFRTSGVNTGELFF. CDR3 sequence (DNA): TGTGCCAGCAGCTTCCGGACTAGCGGAGTTAACACCGGGGAGCTGTTTTTT.